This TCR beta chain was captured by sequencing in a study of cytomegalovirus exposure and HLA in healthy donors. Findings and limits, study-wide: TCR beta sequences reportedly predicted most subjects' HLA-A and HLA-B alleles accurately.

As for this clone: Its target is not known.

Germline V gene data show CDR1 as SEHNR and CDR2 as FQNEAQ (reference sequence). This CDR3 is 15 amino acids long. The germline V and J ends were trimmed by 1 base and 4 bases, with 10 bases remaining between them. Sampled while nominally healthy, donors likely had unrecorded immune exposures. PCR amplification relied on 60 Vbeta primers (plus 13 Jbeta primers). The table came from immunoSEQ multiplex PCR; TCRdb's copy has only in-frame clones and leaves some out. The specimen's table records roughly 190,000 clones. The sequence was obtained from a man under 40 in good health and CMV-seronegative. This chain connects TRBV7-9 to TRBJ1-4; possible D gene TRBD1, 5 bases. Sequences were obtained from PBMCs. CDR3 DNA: TGTGCCAGCAGCTTAGACTGGCAGGGTAATGAAAAACTGTTTTTT. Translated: CASSLDWQGNEKLFF.